A selection of T cell receptor beta chains follows, all from one sample in a study of cytomegalovirus exposure and HLA in healthy donors. Method: immunoSEQ multiplex PCR; TCRdb's copy keeps in-frame clones and lacks some. The repertoire includes approximately 150,000 clones, roughly 76% of them detected once, and 13% sits in the top ten. The specimen sequenced was PBMCs. The origin of the receptors is a woman aged 45-65 years in good health and CMV-seronegative. Both conserved end residues are part of each CDR3. A D gene is named only where the DNA matches it firmly. Size is stated for part of the rows, as once, few or many counts, or as a class when the clone is expanded.

clone_size d_call j_call v_call cdr3_nt cdr3_aa
- TRBD1 TRBJ2-5 TRBV7-3 TGTGCCAGCAGCCTTACAGGGGGCGCGGAGACCCAGTACTTC CASSLTGGAETQYF
- - TRBJ1-4 TRBV4-3 TGCGCCAGCAGCTCTTCGGACAAACCTAATGAAAAACTGTTTTTT CASSSSDKPNEKLFF
- TRBD1 TRBJ1-2 TRBV28 TGTGCCAGCACCCGGGACAGTGACAGCTACACCTTC CASTRDSDSYTF
- - TRBJ2-3 TRBV7-2 TGTGCCAGCAGCCAACGGCGACAGCGCACAGATACGCAGTATTTT CASSQRRQRTDTQYF
- - TRBJ1-3 TRBV19 TGTGCCACTCGGACGGGGGAAGCGGGAAACACCATATATTTT CATRTGEAGNTIYF
- - TRBJ2-3 TRBV25-1 TGTGCCAGCAGTGGGATACGAGGGAGCAGCGATACGCAGTATTTT CASSGIRGSSDTQYF
- TRBD1 TRBJ2-5 TRBV4-1 TGCGCCAGCAGCCAACAGGGGGCTCTGGGGGAGACCCAGTACTTC CASSQQGALGETQYF
- TRBD1 TRBJ2-7 TRBV7-9 TGTGCCAGCCGTCGACAGGGGGCTTACGAGCAGTACTTC CASRRQGAYEQYF
once - TRBJ2-5 TRBV29-1 TGCAGCGTCTCCAGCCTAGCCCAAGAGACCCAGTACTTC CSVSSLAQETQYF
- - TRBJ2-1 TRBV5-1 TGCGCCAGCAGCTATACTGAGGGCCCGTACAATGAGCAGTTCTTC CASSYTEGPYNEQFF
once TRBD1 TRBJ1-2 TRBV19 TGTGCCAGTAGGTTCGGGACAGGGAATGGCTACACCTTC CASRFGTGNGYTF
- TRBD2 TRBJ2-5 TRBV6-6 TGTGCCAGCAGTTTTGGGGGGGGAAAAGAGACCCAGTACTTC CASSFGGGKETQYF
- TRBD1 TRBJ2-1 TRBV5-6 TGTGCCAGCAGCGTCCGGGACAGGGAGGCAAATGAGCAGTTCTTC CASSVRDREANEQFF
- TRBD2 TRBJ2-5 TRBV5-1 TGCGCCAGCAGCATCGGACTAGCGGAGATCCAAGAGACCCAGTACTTC CASSIGLAEIQETQYF
- TRBD2 TRBJ2-2 TRBV9 TGTGCCAGCAGCGTTACCGGGACTAGCGGGGCAGGGGAGCTGTTTTTT CASSVTGTSGAGELFF
- - TRBJ2-4 TRBV29-1 TGCAGCGTTGCATCCTTCGGAGAAAACATTCAGTACTTC CSVASFGENIQYF
- - TRBJ2-5 TRBV5-1 TGCGCCAGCAGCGACAGGGAGACCCAGTACTTC CASSDRETQYF
- - TRBJ1-6 TRBV7-8 TGTGCCAGCAGCTCGCTAGGAGGACAGTATTTTAATTCACCCCTCCACTTT CASSSLGGQYFNSPLHF
- - TRBJ2-7 TRBV7-4 TGTGCCAGCAAAACTGGCTACGAGCAGTACTTC CASKTGYEQYF
- TRBD1 TRBJ2-7 TRBV11-2 TGTGCCAGCAGCAGACCGGGACAGACTTACGAGCAGTACTTC CASSRPGQTYEQYF
- TRBD1 TRBJ1-1 TRBV7-2 TGTGCCAGCAGCTTAGAAGCAGGGGGGTTCAACACTGAAGCTTTCTTT CASSLEAGGFNTEAFF
- TRBD2 TRBJ2-1 TRBV7-9 TGTGCCAGCAGCCCCGGGACTAGCGGGGGGAGCTCCTACAATGAGCAGTTCTTC CASSPGTSGGSSYNEQFF
- TRBD2 TRBJ2-2 TRBV9 TGTGCCAGCAGCAAAGGGACGGGGGGGGCCCCCGGGGAGCTGTTTTTT CASSKGTGGAPGELFF
- TRBD1 TRBJ1-2 TRBV10-2 TGCGCCAGCAGCGCCGGACAGGCCCTGGGCTACACCTTC CASSAGQALGYTF
- - TRBJ2-5 TRBV6-6 TGTGCCAGCAGTCCCCGGCAAGAGACCCAGTACTTC CASSPRQETQYF
- - TRBJ1-6 TRBV4-2 TGTGCCAGCAGCCAAGCCAGGGACATCTATAATTCACCCCTCCACTTT CASSQARDIYNSPLHF
- - TRBJ1-4 TRBV9 TGTGCCAGCAGCGTTGGAGTGGGAGCTAATGAAAAACTGTTTTTT CASSVGVGANEKLFF
- - TRBJ2-3 TRBV5-1 TGCGCCAGCAGCCTGATTTCGGGGGGCCCCCCAGATACGCAGTATTTT CASSLISGGPPDTQYF
- TRBD1 TRBJ1-2 TRBV7-2 TGTGCCAGCAGCTTATTCCCCAGTAGGACAGGGGGCGGAAATGGCTACACCTTC CASSLFPSRTGGGNGYTF
- TRBD2 TRBJ2-7 TRBV2 TGTGCCAGCATTGAGGCGCTAGCGGGAGCAAGGGAGCAGTACTTC CASIEALAGAREQYF
- TRBD1 TRBJ1-2 TRBV5-1 TGCGCCAGCAGATCGGGACAGGGAGTCGACTACACCTTC CASRSGQGVDYTF
- - TRBJ2-5 TRBV2 TGTGCCAGCAGTGTCAGTCAAGAGACCCAGTACTTC CASSVSQETQYF
once TRBD1 TRBJ2-7 TRBV7-2 TGTGCCAGCAGCCCGACAGGGTACTACGAGCAGTACTTC CASSPTGYYEQYF
- TRBD2 TRBJ2-5 TRBV15 TGTGCCACCAGCATTAGGACGGGGGGACGAGAGACCCAGTACTTC CATSIRTGGRETQYF
- TRBD2 TRBJ2-3 TRBV7-2 TGTGCCAGCAGCTTCCGGGACTACAGCACGGGAGATACGCAGTATTTT CASSFRDYSTGDTQYF
- TRBD2 TRBJ2-5 TRBV5-4 TGTGCCAGCAGCTTGGGGACTAGCGGGGGGGTTCAAGAGACCCAGTACTTC CASSLGTSGGVQETQYF
- TRBD1 TRBJ2-6 TRBV7-3 TGTGCCAGCAGCTTAAAACCGACAGGGCCATCTGGGGCCAACGTCCTGACTTTC CASSLKPTGPSGANVLTF
- TRBD1 TRBJ1-2 TRBV4-2 TGTGCCAGCAGACATACTGGGACAGACGGCTACACCTTC CASRHTGTDGYTF
- - TRBJ2-6 TRBV6-1 TGTGCCAGCAGGACAGGACCCTCTGGGGCCAACGTCCTGACTTTC CASRTGPSGANVLTF
few TRBD1 TRBJ1-1 TRBV6-1 TGTGCCAGCAGCGGACAGGGGGCAGGGGACACTGAAGCTTTCTTT CASSGQGAGDTEAFF
- TRBD2 TRBJ2-1 TRBV28 TGTGCCAGCAGTTTACTTGGGGGACTAGCGGGAGATGAAGCCTACAATGAGCAGTTCTTC CASSLLGGLAGDEAYNEQFF
- - TRBJ2-7 TRBV9 TGTGCCAGCAGCGTAGGCGCAGGTTCCTACGAGCAGTACTTC CASSVGAGSYEQYF
once - TRBJ1-3 TRBV14 TGTGCCAGCAGCCATCTGGGCAGGGCGGACACCATATATTTT CASSHLGRADTIYF
- - TRBJ1-1 TRBV7-3 TGTGCCAGCAGCTTAATAAGCGGGGCTGAAGCTTTCTTT CASSLISGAEAFF
- TRBD2 TRBJ2-7 TRBV6-5 TGTGCCAGCAGTCGGACTAGCGGTCCCTACGAGCAGTACTTC CASSRTSGPYEQYF
- TRBD2 TRBJ2-3 TRBV2 TGTGCCAGCAGTGGGCGGGGGGGGAACACAGATACGCAGTATTTT CASSGRGGNTDTQYF
- TRBD1 TRBJ2-6 TRBV27 TGTGCCAGCAGTTCAGGGGGCCTCCGTTCTGGGGCCAACGTCCTGACTTTC CASSSGGLRSGANVLTF
- TRBD1 TRBJ2-7 TRBV29-1 TGCAGCGTTAAACAGGGGGCCGGGTACGAGCAGTACTTC CSVKQGAGYEQYF
- TRBD1 TRBJ1-4 TRBV2 TGTGCCAGCAGTGGGGGACAGGGGAATGAAAAACTGTTTTTT CASSGGQGNEKLFF
- - TRBJ2-2 TRBV6-6 TGTGCCAGCAGTTATGGGGCAGGGCTGACGGCCGGGGAGCTGTTTTTT CASSYGAGLTAGELFF
- TRBD1 TRBJ2-2 TRBV5-1 TGCGCCAGCAGCTTGGGACAGGGGGCGACCGGGGAGCTGTTTTTT CASSLGQGATGELFF